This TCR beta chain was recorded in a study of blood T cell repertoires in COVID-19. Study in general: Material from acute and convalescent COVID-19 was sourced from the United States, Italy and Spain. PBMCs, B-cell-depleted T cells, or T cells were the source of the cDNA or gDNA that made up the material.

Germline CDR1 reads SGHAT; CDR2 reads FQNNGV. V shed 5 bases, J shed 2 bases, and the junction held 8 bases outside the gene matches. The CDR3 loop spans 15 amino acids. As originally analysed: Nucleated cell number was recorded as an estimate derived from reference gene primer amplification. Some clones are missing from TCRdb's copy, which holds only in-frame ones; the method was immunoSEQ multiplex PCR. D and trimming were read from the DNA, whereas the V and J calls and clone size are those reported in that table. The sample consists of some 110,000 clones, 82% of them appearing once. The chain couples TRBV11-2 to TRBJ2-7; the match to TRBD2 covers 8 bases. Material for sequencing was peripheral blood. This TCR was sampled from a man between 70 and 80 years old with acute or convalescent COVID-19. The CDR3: CASSLLAVITYEQYF. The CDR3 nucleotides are TGTGCCAGCAGCCTACTAGCGGTTATAACCTACGAGCAGTACTTC.